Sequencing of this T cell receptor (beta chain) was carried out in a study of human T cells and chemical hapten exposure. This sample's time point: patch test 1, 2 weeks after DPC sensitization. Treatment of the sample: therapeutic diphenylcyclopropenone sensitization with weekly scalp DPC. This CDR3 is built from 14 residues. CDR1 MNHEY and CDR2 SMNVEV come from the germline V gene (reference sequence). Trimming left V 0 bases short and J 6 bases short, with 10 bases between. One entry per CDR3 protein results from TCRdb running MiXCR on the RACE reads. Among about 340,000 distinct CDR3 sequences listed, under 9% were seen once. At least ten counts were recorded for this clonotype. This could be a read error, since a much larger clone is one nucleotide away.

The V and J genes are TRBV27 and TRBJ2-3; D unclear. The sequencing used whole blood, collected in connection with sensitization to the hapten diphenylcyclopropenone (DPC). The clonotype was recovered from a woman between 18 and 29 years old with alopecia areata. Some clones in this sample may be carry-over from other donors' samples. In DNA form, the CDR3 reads TGTGCCAGCAGTTTATCATTGAGCGCGGATACGCAGTATTTT. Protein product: CASSLSLSADTQYF.